Presented here are 9 T cell receptor beta chains from one specimen sequenced in a study of blood T cell repertoires in COVID-19. Sequencing used immunoSEQ multiplex PCR; TCRdb keeps in-frame clones, though not all of them. The data show some 100,000 clones, roughly 90% seen once. Material for sequencing was peripheral blood. These receptors came from an older woman with acute or convalescent COVID-19.

This clone was found a few times. This chain links TRBV28 with TRBJ2-1, with unresolved D. This CDR3 comprises 12 residues. The V and J ends lost 4 bases and 10 bases respectively, with 11 bases between them. Germline V gene data show CDR1 as MDHEN and CDR2 as SYDVKM. The CDR3 DNA sequence: TGTGCCAGCAGTTCCCCCGCTAGAGAGCAGTTCTTC. As protein: CASSSPAREQFF.

This clone came up a few times. The rearrangement uses TRBV4-1 and TRBJ1-2; 11 positions match TRBD1. CDR3 length: 16 residues. After removal of 0 bases from V and 7 bases from J, the junction contained 7 bases not matched to a gene. Germline V lookup: CDR1 MGHRA, CDR2 YSYEKL. The CDR3 region is CASSQDGQGAIRGYTF. DNA of the CDR3: TGCGCCAGCAGCCAAGATGGACAGGGGGCAATACGTGGCTACACCTTC.

This clone was counted between two and nine times. CDR3 in amino acids: CASSPPGFFNTGELFF. Here the CDR3 DNA reads TGCGCCAGCAGCCCGCCGGGATTTTTTAACACCGGGGAGCTGTTTTTT. V and J are TRBV5-1 and TRBJ2-2, with a tentative D call TRBD2 (5 bases). Trimming took off 4 bases at V and 2 bases at J, with 15 bases between the two ends. Germline CDR1 and CDR2: SGHRS and YFSETQ. This CDR3 region has 16 residues. Supplemented by reference TRBV5-1 and TRBJ2-2, the full variable domain reads KAGVTQTPRYLIKTRGQQVTLSCSPISGHRSVSWYQQTPGQGLQFLFEYFSETQRNKGNFPGRFSGRQFSNSRSEMNVSTLELGDSALYLCASSPPGFFNTGELFFGEGSRLTVL.

This clone occurred a few times. The CDR3: CASSATGALLSDQPQHF. CDR3 bases: TGTGCCAGCAGTGCCACAGGGGCCCTCCTAAGCGATCAGCCCCAGCATTTT. V usage is TRBV6-1 and J usage is TRBJ1-5; TRBD1 agrees at 7 bases. The trim removed 4 bases at V and 5 bases at J, leaving 14 bases unmatched. Germline V lookup: CDR1 MNHNS, CDR2 SASEGT. The CDR3 has 17 residues.

The gene calls are TRBV7-9 and TRBJ1-4, with D tentatively TRBD1 (5 bases). The length of the CDR3 is 14 residues. Trimming stripped 5 bases from V and 7 bases from J, with 14 bases between. CDR1 is SEHNR, CDR2 FQNEAQ, per germline (reference sequence). The chain's CDR3 is CASSPMGGSEKLFF. The CDR3 bases are TGTGCCAGCAGCCCCATGGGGGGGAGTGAAAAACTGTTTTTT.

The genes are TRBV20-1 and TRBJ2-3; D remains unclear. Germline V gene sequence: CDR1 DFQATT, CDR2 SNEGSKA (reference sequence). The CDR3 sequence is 10 residues long. The CDR3 DNA is TGCAGAGGAGGCACAGATACGCAGTATTTT. Its protein is CRGGTDTQYF.

The chain has TRBV6-5 and TRBJ1-6; D is uncertain. The CDR3 is made up of 15 amino acids. Trimming took off 6 bases at V and 0 bases at J, with 9 bases between the two ends. The V gene's germline CDR1 is MNHEY and CDR2 SVGAGI. The CDR3 nucleotides are TGTGCCAGCAGCTTGGAGTTCTCCTATAATTCACCCCTCCACTTT. Its protein is CASSLEFSYNSPLHF.

The DNA for the CDR3 is TGTGCCAGCAGCCATGCGGGAGGAAACTACGAGCAGTACTTC. The encoded protein is CASSHAGGNYEQYF. The chain employs TRBV3-1 (or the pseudogene TRBV3-2) and TRBJ2-7, with TRBD2 identical over 8 bases. CDR1 LGHDT and CDR2 YNNKEL come from the germline V gene (reference sequence). The length of the CDR3 is 14 residues. The V gene end was trimmed by 3 bases and the J gene end by 3 bases; junction bases not matched to a gene: 4.

The chain uses TRBV4-1 and TRBJ2-7; D remains unclear. This CDR3 spans 15 amino acids. The germline V gene encodes CDR1 MGHRA and CDR2 YSYEKL. V lost 0 bases to trimming and J lost 3 bases, with 12 bases between them. CDR3 nucleotides: TGCGCCAGCAGCCAAGAGGTCAGCAGGAACTACGAGCAGTACTTC. It yields the protein CASSQEVSRNYEQYF.